This is a list of T cell receptor beta chains from one sample in a study of regulatory T cells in long-lasting Graves disease. TCRdb fed the multiplex PCR reads into MiXCR, producing one record per CDR3 protein. The sample includes over 650,000 distinct CDR3 sequences, 25% to 35% of them seen just once. This specimen consisted of peripheral blood mononuclear cells (PBMCs), obtained when the disease was refractory, from a patient treated with antithyroid drugs. These receptor sequences come from a female donor with Graves disease. Both conserved end residues are part of each CDR3. A D gene is named only where the DNA matches it firmly. Clone size appears in some rows only: once, few, many, or a class for an expanded clone.

d_gene: TRBD2
v_gene: TRBV13
abundance: .
j_gene: TRBJ2-7
CDR3aa: CASSLERSAGGPNWYEQYF
CDR3nt: TGTGCCAGCAGCTTAGAGCGATCTGCGGGAGGGCCGAATTGGTACGAGCAGTACTTC

d_gene: .
v_gene: TRBV28
abundance: many
j_gene: TRBJ1-5
CDR3aa: CASSLRAGVGNQPQHF
CDR3nt: TGTGCCAGCAGTTTACGGGCGGGGGTAGGCAATCAGCCCCAGCATTTT

d_gene: .
v_gene: TRBV5-1
abundance: few
j_gene: TRBJ1-4
CDR3aa: CASSLERQSEKLFF
CDR3nt: TGCGCCAGCAGCTTGGAGCGGCAAAGTGAAAAACTGTTTTTT

d_gene: .
v_gene: TRBV7-6
abundance: .
j_gene: TRBJ1-2
CDR3aa: CASSANQGFYGYTF
CDR3nt: TGTGCCAGCAGCGCAAACCAGGGATTCTATGGCTACACCTTC

d_gene: TRBD1
v_gene: TRBV2
abundance: many
j_gene: TRBJ1-5
CDR3aa: CASSGTGGNQPQHF
CDR3nt: TGTGCCAGCAGTGGGACAGGGGGCAACCAGCCCCAGCATTTT

d_gene: .
v_gene: TRBV30
abundance: .
j_gene: TRBJ2-1
CDR3aa: CASRPYNEQFF
CDR3nt: TGTGCCTCGCGACCGTACAATGAGCAGTTCTTC

d_gene: .
v_gene: TRBV20-1
abundance: .
j_gene: TRBJ1-5
CDR3aa: CSARGGRGYNQPQHF
CDR3nt: TGCAGTGCTAGAGGGGGACGGGGATACAATCAGCCCCAGCATTTT

d_gene: TRBD2
v_gene: TRBV20-1
abundance: few
j_gene: TRBJ2-7
CDR3aa: CSAKLAGISYEQYF
CDR3nt: TGCAGTGCTAAACTAGCGGGTATCTCCTACGAGCAGTACTTC

d_gene: .
v_gene: TRBV28
abundance: .
j_gene: TRBJ1-5
CDR3aa: CASSLAMGTSNQPQHF
CDR3nt: TGTGCCAGCAGTTTAGCAATGGGGACTAGCAATCAGCCCCAGCATTTT

d_gene: .
v_gene: TRBV11-1
abundance: .
j_gene: TRBJ1-1
CDR3aa: CASSLIGIANTEAFF
CDR3nt: TGTGCCAGCAGCTTAATTGGAATCGCGAACACTGAAGCTTTCTTT

d_gene: .
v_gene: TRBV20-1
abundance: few
j_gene: TRBJ1-1
CDR3aa: CSARDGYEAFF
CDR3nt: TGCAGTGCTAGAGACGGATATGAAGCTTTCTTT

d_gene: .
v_gene: TRBV29-1
abundance: many
j_gene: TRBJ2-5
CDR3aa: CSGQPSTSPETQYF
CDR3nt: TGCAGCGGCCAGCCCTCGACTAGTCCAGAGACCCAGTACTTC

d_gene: .
v_gene: TRBV28
abundance: many
j_gene: TRBJ1-2
CDR3aa: CASLPRRAQADGYTF
CDR3nt: TGTGCCAGCCTACCGCGGAGGGCCCAGGCGGATGGCTACACCTTC

d_gene: TRBD1
v_gene: TRBV12-3/TRBV12-4
abundance: few
j_gene: TRBJ1-1
CDR3aa: CASSSGQALSEAFF
CDR3nt: TGTGCCAGCAGTTCCGGACAGGCGCTCTCTGAAGCTTTCTTT

d_gene: .
v_gene: TRBV7-3
abundance: few
j_gene: TRBJ1-1
CDR3aa: CASSLTQQHEAFF
CDR3nt: TGTGCCAGCAGCCTAACCCAACAGCATGAAGCTTTCTTT

d_gene: TRBD2
v_gene: TRBV7-3
abundance: .
j_gene: TRBJ2-7
CDR3aa: CASSLSLQRDSYEQYF
CDR3nt: TGTGCCAGCAGCTTAAGTCTCCAGCGGGACTCCTACGAGCAGTACTTC

d_gene: .
v_gene: TRBV7-6
abundance: few
j_gene: TRBJ2-5
CDR3aa: CASSLKGEFGSQYF
CDR3nt: TGTGCCAGCAGCTTAAAAGGGGAGTTCGGTTCCCAGTACTTC

d_gene: .
v_gene: TRBV29-1
abundance: few
j_gene: TRBJ2-7
CDR3aa: CSVEDWSYEQYF
CDR3nt: TGCAGCGTTGAAGACTGGAGCTACGAGCAGTACTTC

d_gene: .
v_gene: TRBV6-1
abundance: .
j_gene: TRBJ2-5
CDR3aa: CASSQSRGSQETQYF
CDR3nt: TGTGCCAGCAGTCAATCTCGGGGTAGCCAGGAGACCCAGTACTTC

d_gene: .
v_gene: TRBV19
abundance: once
j_gene: TRBJ1-6
CDR3aa: CASSTGPQANLSPLHF
CDR3nt: TGTGCCAGTAGCACCGGGCCCCAGGCCAACCTTTCACCCCTCCACTTT

d_gene: TRBD2
v_gene: TRBV6-1
abundance: few
j_gene: TRBJ2-5
CDR3aa: CASSDRRLAGGAETQYF
CDR3nt: TGTGCCAGCAGTGATCGTCGACTAGCGGGAGGGGCAGAGACCCAGTACTTC

d_gene: .
v_gene: TRBV29-1
abundance: few
j_gene: TRBJ2-7
CDR3aa: CSVESGQGGQYF
CDR3nt: TGCAGCGTTGAATCCGGTCAGGGGGGGCAGTACTTC

d_gene: .
v_gene: TRBV7-8
abundance: many
j_gene: TRBJ2-7
CDR3aa: CASSLFIWFGYYEQYF
CDR3nt: TGTGCCAGCAGCTTATTTATTTGGTTTGGCTACTACGAGCAGTACTTC

d_gene: .
v_gene: TRBV12-3/TRBV12-4
abundance: many
j_gene: TRBJ1-2
CDR3aa: CASSFPSSTVYGYTF
CDR3nt: TGTGCCAGCAGTTTTCCTTCCTCGACAGTCTATGGCTACACCTTC

d_gene: TRBD1
v_gene: TRBV11-3
abundance: .
j_gene: TRBJ2-7
CDR3aa: CASSITGGAFDEQYF
CDR3nt: TGTGCCAGCAGCATCACAGGGGGCGCATTCGACGAGCAGTACTTC

d_gene: TRBD1
v_gene: TRBV30
abundance: few
j_gene: TRBJ1-1
CDR3aa: CAWIPRQGTTTEAFF
CDR3nt: TGTGCCTGGATCCCTCGACAGGGGACCACAACTGAAGCTTTCTTT

d_gene: .
v_gene: TRBV25-1
abundance: .
j_gene: TRBJ1-2
CDR3aa: CASSEPPPRGYTF
CDR3nt: TGTGCCAGCAGTGAACCCCCCCCGCGGGGCTACACCTTC

d_gene: .
v_gene: TRBV27
abundance: .
j_gene: TRBJ2-5
CDR3aa: CASSLWVRETQYF
CDR3nt: TGTGCCAGCAGTTTATGGGTTAGAGAGACCCAGTACTTC

d_gene: TRBD2
v_gene: TRBV3-1
abundance: .
j_gene: TRBJ2-5
CDR3aa: CASSQSPMGLAGVETQYF
CDR3nt: TGTGCCAGCAGCCAATCTCCCATGGGACTAGCGGGAGTAGAGACCCAGTACTTC

d_gene: .
v_gene: TRBV19
abundance: .
j_gene: TRBJ2-2
CDR3aa: CASSIKGDTGELFF
CDR3nt: TGTGCCAGTAGTATCAAGGGGGACACCGGGGAGCTGTTTTTT

d_gene: .
v_gene: TRBV9
abundance: once
j_gene: TRBJ2-1
CDR3aa: CASSVAGAYNEQFF
CDR3nt: TGTGCCAGCAGCGTAGCGGGAGCCTACAATGAGCAGTTCTTC

d_gene: .
v_gene: TRBV18
abundance: .
j_gene: TRBJ1-4
CDR3aa: CASSPPSPAGAGEKLFF
CDR3nt: TGTGCCAGCTCACCTCCGTCCCCGGCGGGGGCTGGCGAAAAACTGTTTTTT

d_gene: .
v_gene: TRBV20-1
abundance: many
j_gene: TRBJ2-5
CDR3aa: CSATLDASETQYF
CDR3nt: TGCAGTGCAACCCTGGACGCCTCTGAGACCCAGTACTTC

d_gene: TRBD1
v_gene: TRBV7-6
abundance: .
j_gene: TRBJ2-7
CDR3aa: CASSTRGTGPYEQYF
CDR3nt: TGTGCCAGCAGCACCCGCGGGACAGGGCCCTACGAGCAGTACTTC

d_gene: .
v_gene: TRBV30
abundance: few
j_gene: TRBJ1-1
CDR3aa: CAWTSGEREAFF
CDR3nt: TGTGCCTGGACCTCGGGAGAACGGGAAGCTTTCTTT

d_gene: .
v_gene: TRBV12-3/TRBV12-4
abundance: .
j_gene: TRBJ2-1
CDR3aa: CASSFSGEVEQFF
CDR3nt: TGTGCCAGCAGTTTTTCAGGGGAGGTTGAGCAGTTCTTC

d_gene: TRBD1
v_gene: TRBV9
abundance: .
j_gene: TRBJ1-2
CDR3aa: CASSYSPGTGDNGYTF
CDR3nt: TGTGCCAGCAGTTACTCCCCGGGGACAGGGGATAATGGCTACACCTTC

d_gene: .
v_gene: TRBV12-3/TRBV12-4
abundance: .
j_gene: TRBJ1-3
CDR3aa: CASTLDSLSGNTIYF
CDR3nt: TGTGCCAGCACCTTGGACTCTCTCTCTGGAAACACCATATATTTT

d_gene: TRBD2
v_gene: TRBV30
abundance: .
j_gene: TRBJ2-7
CDR3aa: CAWIPAGGIGEQYF
CDR3nt: TGTGCCTGGATTCCAGCGGGAGGGATAGGCGAGCAGTACTTC

d_gene: .
v_gene: TRBV24-1
abundance: few
j_gene: TRBJ1-2
CDR3aa: CATSSSNYGYTF
CDR3nt: TGTGCCACCTCGTCGTCTAACTATGGCTACACCTTC

d_gene: .
v_gene: TRBV27
abundance: .
j_gene: TRBJ1-2
CDR3aa: CASSPSWRVDYGYTF
CDR3nt: TGTGCCAGCAGTCCCTCGTGGAGGGTTGATTACGGCTACACCTTC

d_gene: .
v_gene: TRBV6-1
abundance: few
j_gene: TRBJ2-5
CDR3aa: CASSDAHPARTGQETQYF
CDR3nt: TGTGCCAGCAGCGACGCTCACCCCGCTAGGACGGGTCAAGAGACCCAGTACTTC

d_gene: .
v_gene: TRBV7-9
abundance: few
j_gene: TRBJ1-2
CDR3aa: CASSSGTTGNPSGYTF
CDR3nt: TGTGCCAGCAGCTCGGGGACAACCGGTAATCCGAGTGGCTACACCTTC

d_gene: TRBD2
v_gene: TRBV2
abundance: .
j_gene: TRBJ2-1
CDR3aa: CASSEALAGVEQFF
CDR3nt: TGTGCCAGCAGTGAAGCACTAGCGGGAGTTGAGCAGTTCTTC

d_gene: .
v_gene: TRBV25-1
abundance: .
j_gene: TRBJ2-5
CDR3aa: CASSGTGQQETQYF
CDR3nt: TGTGCCAGCAGTGGTACAGGCCAACAAGAGACCCAGTACTTC